This entry describes one T cell receptor beta chain. Trimming stripped 8 bases from V and 7 bases from J, with 9 bases between. The germline V gene has CDR1 MNHEY and CDR2 SMNVEV (reference sequence). The CDR3 runs to 12 residues. This entry belongs to a study of CD8 T cells in Susac syndrome. RNA in amounts of roughly 0.5 to 1 ug was reverse transcribed with random hexamers. TCRdb passed the immunoSEQ multiplex PCR reads through MiXCR, listing each CDR3 protein once. The sample lists about 400,000 distinct CDR3 sequences; approximately 85% were seen once. The sequence was collected from a human donor with multiple sclerosis. The rearrangement links TRBV27 to TRBJ1-6; a possible D gene is TRBD1 (5 bases). The material sequenced was CD8+ T cells from PBMCs. The CDR3 is CASAEGNSPLHF. The CDR3, as DNA: TGTGCCAGCGCTGAGGGGAATTCACCCCTCCACTTT.